Presented here are 18 T cell receptor beta chains from one specimen sequenced in a study of shared clonotypes between healthy human individuals. Only in-frame clones appear in the TCRdb table, and some are missing; sequencing was by immunoSEQ multiplex PCR. The data contain about 800,000 clones, around 96% of them singletons. Naive CD8 cells were CD45RO-negative, positively selected for CCR7, excluding terminally differentiated effector memory CD45RA+ cells. Sequenced material: naive CD8+ T cells sorted from blood. The receptor source for this set is a man in his thirties or forties in good health.

This sequence joins TRBV28 and TRBJ2-3; 9 positions match TRBD2. This CDR3 is built from 17 residues. The germline V gene has CDR1 MDHEN and CDR2 SYDVKM. V was pared by 5 bases and J by 2 bases, with 11 bases of the junction left unmatched. CDR3 protein: CASSPIWSSGNTDTQYF. The CDR3 DNA sequence: TGTGCCAGCAGTCCCATATGGTCTAGCGGGAACACAGATACGCAGTATTTT.

CDR3 nucleotides: TGTGCCACAGGGGGCGGACTAAGCTACGAGCAGTACTTC. It specifies CATGGGLSYEQYF. The rearrangement links TRBV10-3 to TRBJ2-7; TRBD1 agrees at 8 bases. CDR3 length: 13 amino acids. The germline V gene has CDR1 ENHRY and CDR2 SYGVKD. V was pared by 10 bases and J by 3 bases, with 8 bases of the junction left unmatched.

Remarks on this clone: Other nucleotide sequences in the sample specify the same CDR3. The rearrangement joins TRBV27 to TRBJ2-7; 8 bases are shared with TRBD2. The CDR3 runs to 13 residues. Germline loops: CDR1 MNHEY, CDR2 SMNVEV (reference sequence). V shed 6 bases, J shed 2 bases, and the junction held 3 bases outside the gene matches. CDR3 protein: CASSRTSTYEQYF. DNA of the CDR3: TGTGCCAGCAGCAGGACTAGCACCTACGAGCAGTACTTC.

The rearrangement uses TRBV27 and TRBJ1-4; TRBD1 agrees at 7 bases. V dropped 6 bases and J dropped 5; count of bases not matched to a gene: 6. This CDR3 is built from 14 residues. Germline-derived CDR1 and CDR2 are MNHEY and SMNVEV (reference sequence). The CDR3 DNA reads as TGTGCCAGCAGCAGGGGGTGGTCAAATGAAAAACTGTTTTTT. Amino acids: CASSRGWSNEKLFF.

This CDR3 is CASSWRTGDTGELFF. In nucleotides, the CDR3 is TGTGCCAGCAGCTGGAGGACAGGGGACACCGGGGAGCTGTTTTTT. The V call is TRBV5-4, the J call TRBJ2-2; TRBD1 matches 9 bases. The V gene end was trimmed by 3 bases and the J gene end by 3 bases; junction bases not matched to a gene: 3. CDR3 length: 15 amino acids. The germline V gene encodes CDR1 SGHNT and CDR2 YYREEE (reference sequence).

The chain uses TRBV4-3 and TRBJ2-1, with D possibly matching TRBD2 (5 bases). Germline values: CDR1 LGHNA, CDR2 YSLEER. The CDR3 covers 16 residues. Trimming removed 3 bases from V and 0 bases from J, with 12 bases in between. CDR3 sequence reads: CASSQYSVSSYNEQFF. The CDR3 region has the DNA TGCGCCAGCAGCCAGTATAGCGTCAGCTCCTACAATGAGCAGTTCTTC.

The chain couples TRBV9 to TRBJ2-3; unclear D gene. Germline lookup yields CDR1 SGDLS and CDR2 YYNGEE. V shed 4 bases and J shed 4 bases, with 16 bases lying between them. The CDR3 extends over 15 amino acids. The CDR3 loop is CASSPHPPFPDTQYF. In nucleotides, the CDR3 is TGTGCCAGCAGCCCCCACCCTCCATTTCCAGATACGCAGTATTTT. The whole variable domain, filled in from reference TRBV9 and TRBJ2-3, reads DSGVTQTPKHLITATGQRVTLRCSPRSGDLSVYWYQQSLDQGLQFLIQYYNGEERAKGNILERFSAQQFPDLHSELNLSSLELGDSALYFCASSPHPPFPDTQYFGPGTRLTVL.

This clone showed up just once. The chain links TRBV11-3 to TRBJ2-7; 7 nucleotides align to TRBD2. CDR1 and CDR2 (germline): SGHNT, YENEEA. The J segment lost 2 bases and the V segment lost 1 base, leaving 8 bases of the junction unmatched. CDR3 length equals 16 residues. CDR3 residues: CASSLVRGGATYEQYF. CDR3 coding DNA: TGTGCCAGCAGCTTAGTTAGGGGAGGGGCAACCTACGAGCAGTACTTC.

The chain combines TRBV7-9 with TRBJ1-5; 7 bases map to TRBD1. With V trimmed by 5 bases and J by 9 bases, 10 bases remained unmatched. The CDR3 runs to 14 residues. Per germline, CDR1 SEHNR and CDR2 FQNEAQ (reference sequence). CDR3 DNA: TGTGCCAGCAGCGTGACAGGGTCTGAGCTGCCCCAGCATTTT. Translation: CASSVTGSELPQHF. Together with reference TRBV7-9 and TRBJ1-5, the CDR3 gives the full variable domain: DTGVSQNPRHKITKRGQNVTFRCDPISEHNRLYWYRQTLGQGPEFLTYFQNEAQLEKSRLLSDRFSAERPKGSFSTLEIQRTEQGDSAMYLCASSVTGSELPQHFGDGTRLSIL.

The J gene is TRBJ1-1, the V gene TRBV5-6, with 7 bases aligning to TRBD1. Unmatched junction bases numbered 9, after V lost 7 bases and J lost 3 bases. CDR1 is SGHDT and CDR2 is YYEEEE in the germline V gene. This CDR3 has 14 residues. The CDR3 DNA follows: TGTGCCAGCGCAACGAAAGACAGGGACACTGAAGCTTTCTTT. Its translation: CASATKDRDTEAFF.

The CDR3 sequence is CASSLIPTDTQYF. In DNA, the CDR3 is TGTGCCAGCAGCTTAATCCCCACAGATACGCAGTATTTT. The V gene is TRBV7-3, the J gene TRBJ2-3; D call uncertain. CDR1 SGHTA and CDR2 FQGTGA come from the germline V gene. V gave up 1 base and J gave up 2 bases, with 4 bases separating them. This CDR3 region has 13 residues.

V is TRBV9 and J is TRBJ2-3, with 8 bases aligning to TRBD1. This CDR3 region has 15 residues. The V gene end was trimmed by 2 bases and the J gene end by 3 bases; junction bases not matched to a gene: 5. The V gene's germline CDR1 is SGDLS and CDR2 YYNGEE. The CDR3 nucleotides read TGTGCCAGCAGCGTGCAGGGGGCTACGACAGATACGCAGTATTTT. This translates into CASSVQGATTDTQYF.

This clone was detected only once. V and J are TRBV10-3 and TRBJ2-2; 7 bases match TRBD2. The CDR3 is 16 residues long. Unmatched junction bases numbered 4, after V lost 0 bases and J lost 3 bases. The germline V gene encodes CDR1 ENHRY and CDR2 SYGVKD. CDR3 protein: CAISESGGGDTGELFF. As DNA, the CDR3 is TGTGCCATCAGTGAGTCCGGCGGGGGAGACACCGGGGAGCTGTTTTTT.

The rearrangement links TRBV5-6 to TRBJ2-1; no clear D. V shed 4 bases and J shed 3 bases, with 17 bases lying between them. This CDR3 is built from 16 residues. CDR1 SGHDT and CDR2 YYEEEE come from the germline V gene. The CDR3 nucleotides are TGTGCCAGCAGCCACGCTTTAGGTCCCCTCTACAATGAGCAGTTCTTC. This translates into CASSHALGPLYNEQFF.

V is TRBV5-1 and J is TRBJ2-7; D tentatively reads TRBD1 or TRBD2 (5 bases each). The CDR3 spans 14 residues. Germline V CDR1 and CDR2: SGHRS, YFSETQ. Trimming stripped 4 bases from V and 3 bases from J, with 14 bases between. CDR3: CASSGTDGYYEQYF. In nucleotides, the CDR3 is TGCGCCAGCAGCGGGACGGACGGATACTACGAGCAGTACTTC.

This chain links TRBV27 with TRBJ2-3, with no clear D. With 1 base removed from V and 0 bases from J, the gap between germline ends came to 5 bases. This CDR3 is 14 amino acids long. CDR1 and CDR2 from the germline V gene are MNHEY and SMNVEV (reference sequence). The CDR3 region is CASSLYPSTDTQYF. CDR3 coding DNA: TGTGCCAGCAGTTTATACCCAAGCACAGATACGCAGTATTTT.

CDR3 sequence: CASSLGPISYEQYF. The CDR3 coding sequence is TGTGCCAGCAGTTTGGGGCCCATCTCCTACGAGCAGTACTTC. V is TRBV27 and J is TRBJ2-7; a possible D gene is TRBD1 (5 bases). CDR1 and CDR2 from the germline V gene are MNHEY and SMNVEV (reference sequence). The CDR3 runs 14 residues. Trimming left V 3 bases short and J 0 bases short, with 9 bases between.

The rearrangement links TRBV4-1 to TRBJ2-3; possible D gene TRBD1, 6 bases. This CDR3 contains 15 residues. CDR1 and CDR2 from the germline V gene are MGHRA and YSYEKL. Trimming cost V 4 bases and J 4 bases, with 15 bases left between them. The CDR3 DNA reads TGCGCCAGCAGCCTACAGGGTGTAGGTCCAGATACGCAGTATTTT. Its protein is CASSLQGVGPDTQYF.